This passage covers 32 T cell receptor beta chains from one sample sequenced in a study of tumor-infiltrating lymphocytes in primary liver carcinoma. They got blood RNA out of unsorted whole blood and also pulled out germline DNA. A primer matching the constant region was used to make TCR beta cDNA from 500 ng of total RNA. Library construction for TCR beta comprised three nested multiplex PCR rounds performed with slightly modified ARM-PCR. The first two PCR rounds, approximately 10 cycles each, used TRBV1-TRBV30 forward primers and a C-beta reverse primer. TCRdb independently ran MiXCR on the multiplex PCR reads; one entry per CDR3 protein. The repertoire holds fewer than 400,000 distinct CDR3 sequences, with 65% as singletons. The sequencing input was peripheral blood. These receptors came from a man aged 40-49 years with primary liver carcinoma and hepatitis B virus infection.

Note on this clonotype: This sequence may be a read error, since a much larger clone differs from it by one base. The chain joins TRBV4-3 to TRBJ2-3; the match to TRBD2 covers 11 bases. Germline values: CDR1 LGHNA, CDR2 YSLEER. This CDR3 spans 18 amino acids. CDR3 amino acids: CASSLLPSTSGTTDTEYF. CDR3 in DNA: TGCGCCAGCAGCCTTCTCCCCTCGACTAGCGGGACGACAGATACGGAGTATTTT.

Worth noting for this clonotype: A read error is possible here, since a much larger clone lies one base away. This CDR3 fails to terminate in the conserved phenylalanine or tryptophan, so it likely reflects a read error. The gene calls are TRBV6-6 and TRBJ2-1; the match to TRBD2 covers 9 bases. CDR1 is MNHNY, CDR2 SVGAGI, per germline (reference sequence). This CDR3 contains 14 residues. The trim removed 8 bases at V and 3 bases at J, leaving 5 bases unmatched. CDR3 residues: CASCGAGGYNEQFI. CDR3 DNA: TGTGCCAGCTGTGGAGCGGGAGGCTACAATGAGCAGTTCATC.

Note on this clonotype: A junction end diverges from the germline sequence, so it may reflect a read error. This rearrangement joins TRBV10-3 to TRBJ2-2; 7 bases are shared with TRBD1. The CDR3 covers 13 residues. Germline V gene sequence: CDR1 ENHRY, CDR2 SYGVKD. The CDR3 sequence is CAMGQLNIGELFF. In DNA, the CDR3 is TGTGCCATGGGACAGTTGAACATCGGGGAGCTGTTTTTT.

This clonotype showed up many times. The chain joins TRBV28 to TRBJ1-5; D is possibly TRBD1 (6 bases). CDR1 and CDR2 (germline): MDHEN, SYDVKM. V lost 2 bases and J 7 bases, leaving 12 bases between the germline ends. CDR3 length: 14 amino acids. CDR3 region: CASSLVQGTQPQHF. In nucleotides, the CDR3 is TGTGCCAGCAGTTTAGTCCAGGGGACGCAGCCCCAGCATTTT.

Concerning this clonotype: A read error may explain this, as a much larger clone is one base away. The genes are TRBV4-1 and TRBJ2-3, with D unresolved. This CDR3 spans 17 amino acids. Germline lookup yields CDR1 MGHRA and CDR2 YSYEKL. Trimming cost V 0 bases and J 1 base, with 14 bases left between them. The CDR3, as DNA: TGCGCCAGCAGCCAAGATAGTCCAAGTGCAGGCACAGATACGCAGTATTTT. It encodes CASSQDSPSAGTDTQYF.

CDR3 in amino acids: CASSPAISGSVQGNEQFF. CDR3 nucleotides: TGTGCCAGCAGCCCAGCGATTAGCGGCAGCGTCCAGGGGAATGAGCAGTTCTTC. The rearrangement uses TRBV4-2 and TRBJ2-1, with D perhaps matching TRBD1 or TRBD2 (6 bases each). V was trimmed by 4 bases and J by 7 bases, leaving 26 bases between them. The germline V gene encodes CDR1 LGHNA and CDR2 YNFKEQ. CDR3 length: 18 amino acids.

With respect to this clonotype: It may be a read error: a sequence one base away is much more abundant. The chain combines TRBV29-1 with TRBJ2-1; 10 nucleotides line up with TRBD2. The CDR3 extends over 16 amino acids. The germline gives CDR1 SQVTM, CDR2 ANQGSEA. CDR3 sequence: CSVVPPGTSVEGKQLF. CDR3 DNA sequence: TGCAGCGTTGTTCCTCCCGGGACTAGCGTCGAAGGGAAGCAGCTCTTC.

With regard to this clonotype: This could be a read error, since a much larger clone is one nucleotide away. J is TRBJ2-7 and V is TRBV6-2 or TRBV6-3; D gene ambiguous. Germline V gene data show CDR1 as MNHEY and CDR2 as SVGEGT. The CDR3 extends over 15 amino acids. CDR3 nucleotides: TGTGCCAGCAGTTACGACTTGGGTGGTTACTACGTGCAGTACTTC. It codes for CASSYDLGGYYVQYF.

A note on this clonotype: A much larger clone lies a single base off, so this may be a read error. The chain couples TRBV12-3 or TRBV12-4 to TRBJ2-5, with 7 bases lining up with TRBD2. This CDR3 is 16 amino acids long. The CDR3 here is CASNLSGGRNEETQYF. The CDR3 nucleotides are TGTGCCAGCAATTTATCAGGCGGGAGAAACGAAGAGACCCAGTACTTC.

This chain connects TRBV7-8 to TRBJ2-7, with D possibly TRBD1 on 5 matching bases. V was shortened by 3 bases and J by 6 bases, with 18 bases between the two germline ends. CDR1 and CDR2 from the germline V gene are SGHVS and FQNEAQ. The CDR3 has 15 residues. As DNA, the CDR3 is TGTGCCAGCAGCTTTCCGGGCAGGGCCCCTATCGAGCAGTACTTC. Translating gives CASSFPGRAPIEQYF.

V usage is TRBV11-1 and J usage is TRBJ2-1; tentative D call: TRBD2 (5 bases). V lost 8 bases, J lost 6 bases, and 20 bases lay in between. Germline CDR1 reads SGHAT; CDR2 reads FQDESV (reference sequence). CDR3 length: 15 residues. CDR3 in DNA: TGTGCCAGCGGGAGTTCCGGACTGGCGATCAATGAGCAGTTCTTC. It encodes CASGSSGLAINEQFF.

For this clonotype: A clone one base away is much larger, so this may be a read error. V gene TRBV6-1 combines with J gene TRBJ1-5; possibly TRBD1 for D (6 bases). There are 14 residues in the CDR3. The germline CDR1 and CDR2 sequences are MNHNS and SASEGT. The CDR3 is CASRGGGSIQPQHF. The CDR3 DNA is TGTGCCAGCCGAGGAGGGGGTAGCATTCAGCCCCAGCATTTT.

A note on this clonotype: This may arise from a read error, as a much more abundant clone is one base away. Lacking the conserved final phenylalanine or tryptophan, this CDR3 likely reflects a read error. J is TRBJ2-7 and V is TRBV29-1; D perhaps matches TRBD2 (5 bases). The length of the CDR3 is 12 residues. Per the germline V gene, CDR1 is SQVTM and CDR2 is ANQGSEA. V was cut by 1 base and J by 4 bases, with 8 bases left in between. CDR3 loop: CSVEVGNYEQYS. CDR3 DNA: TGCAGCGTTGAAGTCGGGAATTACGAGCAGTACTCC.

The chain recombines TRBV13 with TRBJ2-3, with 12 bases aligning to TRBD2. The CDR3 is 17 residues long. The V segment lost 3 bases and the J segment 0 bases; nucleotides outside the gene matches: 4. Germline lookup yields CDR1 PRHDT and CDR2 FYEKMQ (reference sequence). The CDR3 loop is CASSFGLAGTSTDTQYF. The CDR3 DNA reads TGTGCCAGCAGCTTCGGACTAGCGGGGACTAGCACAGATACGCAGTATTTT. Full variable domain (missing parts from reference TRBV13 and TRBJ2-3): AAGVIQSPRHLIKEKRETATLKCYPIPRHDTVYWYQQGPGQDPQFLISFYEKMQSDKGSIPDRFSAQQFSDYHSELNMSSLELGDSALYFCASSFGLAGTSTDTQYFGPGTRLTVL.

The V call is TRBV20-1, the J call TRBJ2-4; D perhaps matches TRBD2 (5 bases). The ends were cut back, 2 bases at V and 0 bases at J, with 17 bases in the middle. Per germline, CDR1 DFQATT and CDR2 SNEGSKA (reference sequence). The CDR3 sequence is 17 residues long. The DNA of the CDR3 is TGCAGTGCTAGACGGAGGACCGCCAGTTTAGCCAAAAACATTCAGTACTTC. This codes for CSARRRTASLAKNIQYF.

This clonotype has a count of ten or more. The gene calls are TRBV12-3 or TRBV12-4 and TRBJ2-7; no clear D. This CDR3 comprises 13 residues. Trimming cost V 7 bases and J 13 bases, with 23 bases left between them. The CDR3 region is CASTELGAVGPYF. The CDR3 nucleotides read TGTGCCAGCACGGAGTTGGGCGCGGTAGGCCCCTACTTC.

In regard to this clonotype: Because it lacks the conserved phenylalanine or tryptophan at the end, this CDR3 is likely a read error. The rearrangement links TRBV11-3 to TRBJ1-1; no clear D. CDR1 and CDR2 (germline): SGHNT, YENEEA. The CDR3 sequence is 13 residues long. The CDR3 coding sequence is TGTGCTAGCAGCTTAGCAGTTAACACTGAAGCTTTCGTT. Translated, it gives CASSLAVNTEAFV.

Comment on this clonotype: Given a much more abundant clone one base away, this may be a read error. This chain joins TRBV14 and TRBJ2-2; no clear D. Trimming pared 4 bases from V and 4 bases from J, leaving 10 bases between. This CDR3 is built from 14 residues. Per germline, CDR1 SGHDN and CDR2 FVKESK. CDR3 protein: CASSLQSVTGELFF. The CDR3 region has the DNA TGTGCCAGCAGCCTCCAATCAGTCACCGGGGAGCTGTTTTTT.

The table lists this clonotype with a count of one. The rearrangement uses TRBV19 and TRBJ2-7, with a weak D call TRBD1 (6 bases). V lost 5 bases to trimming and J lost 5 bases, with 13 bases between them. Germline CDR1 is LNHDA and CDR2 is SQIVND (reference sequence). This CDR3 has 13 amino acids. The CDR3 DNA reads TGTGCCAGTAGTTCCGACAGGTTCAACGAGCAGTACTTC. Its translation: CASSSDRFNEQYF.

The rearrangement uses TRBV5-6 and TRBJ2-3; D is perhaps TRBD2 (6 bases). The CDR3 is 14 residues long. Per germline, CDR1 SGHDT and CDR2 YYEEEE. V was trimmed by 7 bases and J by 4 bases, leaving 16 bases between them. The CDR3 region has the DNA TGTGCCAGCCATAGACTAGGGGTCCCAGATACGCAGTATTTT. Amino acid sequence: CASHRLGVPDTQYF. The full variable domain, in which reference TRBV5-6 and TRBJ2-3 provide the parts outside the CDR3, is DAGVTQSPTHLIKTRGQQVTLRCSPKSGHDTVSWYQQALGQGPQFIFQYYEEEERQRGNFPDRFSGHQFPNYSSELNVNALLLGDSALYLCASHRLGVPDTQYFGPGTRLTVL.

As to this clonotype: Germline is not matched at one junction end, which may reflect a read error. The genes are TRBV11-2 and TRBJ2-5; possibly TRBD1 or TRBD2 for D (5 bases each). The closer fit of TRBJ2-1 to the DNA end suggests the J call may be wrong. Germline CDR1 reads SGHAT; CDR2 reads FQNNGV. CDR3 length: 14 residues. Written as DNA, the CDR3 is TGTGTCAGCAGAGTTGACCGGGACCCGCGGACCCAGTTCTTC. Amino acid sequence: CVSRVDRDPRTQFF.

Note on this clonotype: The conserved phenylalanine or tryptophan is not found at the CDR3 terminus, so this likely reflects a read error. This chain links TRBV12-3 or TRBV12-4 with TRBJ1-2; TRBD1 is a possible D gene (5 bases). This CDR3 spans 12 amino acids. CDR3 sequence reads: CAGSLPGIGYTL. In DNA, the CDR3 is TGTGCCGGCAGTTTACCAGGGATCGGCTACACCTTA.

Worth noting for this clonotype: An end of the junction differs from the germline gene, which may be a read error. J is TRBJ2-3 and V is TRBV11-1; TRBD1 agrees at 9 bases. This CDR3 is built from 14 residues. Germline V gene sequence: CDR1 SGHAT, CDR2 FQDESV (reference sequence). CDR3 DNA: TGTGCCAGCAGCTTAGTCGACAGGGGGGATATGCAGTATTTT. Translated: CASSLVDRGDMQYF.

The CDR3 spells CAWSVGTGITYEQYF. In DNA, the CDR3 is TGTGCCTGGAGTGTCGGAACAGGAATTACCTACGAGCAGTACTTC. The chain recombines TRBV30 with TRBJ2-7; possible D gene TRBD1, 5 bases. V shed 0 bases and J shed 2 bases, with 14 bases lying between them. Germline CDR1 is GTSNPN and CDR2 is SVGIG (reference sequence). CDR3 length: 15 amino acids.

Points on this clonotype: At one end, the junction sequence differs from germline, possibly due to a read error. This chain links TRBV11-2 with TRBJ2-3, with TRBD2 matching over 10 bases. The CDR3 spans 18 residues. The germline V gene encodes CDR1 SGHAT and CDR2 FQNNGV. DNA of the CDR3: TGTGCCAGTAGCATTCGCCTGTCGGCTAGCGGGAGTGGAGATACGCAGTGTTTT. This gives the protein CASSIRLSASGSGDTQCF.

The rearrangement joins TRBV28 to TRBJ1-5; D is perhaps TRBD1 (5 bases). The CDR3 runs 17 residues. Germline-derived CDR1 and CDR2 are MDHEN and SYDVKM. The V and J ends lost 7 bases and 3 bases respectively, with 22 bases between them. The CDR3 DNA is TGTGCCAGCACCCCAGTCCGGGGACTCGCTACCAATCAGCCCCAGCATTTT. Its translation is CASTPVRGLATNQPQHF.

In this sample, this clonotype turned up many times. The chain joins TRBV5-6 to TRBJ1-2, with D unresolved. Germline V lookup: CDR1 SGHDT, CDR2 YYEEEE. The V gene lost 1 base and the J gene lost 2 bases, with 6 bases spanning the gap. The CDR3 is made up of 13 amino acids. CDR3 protein: CASSLTANYGYTF. DNA for the CDR3: TGTGCCAGCAGCTTGACAGCAAACTATGGCTACACCTTC.

About this clonotype itself: Relative to the germline gene, one junction end is altered; a read error may explain this. The J gene is TRBJ2-7, the V gene TRBV13; D perhaps matches TRBD1 (5 bases). The CDR3 is made up of 13 amino acids. Germline-derived CDR1 and CDR2 are PRHDT and FYEKMQ (reference sequence). The CDR3 is CASSLGWGYEHYF. Here the CDR3 DNA reads TGTGCCAGCAGTTTAGGTTGGGGCTACGAGCACTACTTC.

Turning to this clonotype: A single base separates this from a much larger clone, so it may be a read error. The chain links TRBV6-1 to TRBJ2-1; unclear D gene. V lost 1 base and J lost 4, with 11 bases in between. Germline assignment: CDR1 MNHNS and CDR2 SASEGT. The CDR3 contains 15 residues. CDR3 DNA: TGTGCCAGCAGTGAAGGGGCGAGACGATACAATGAGCAGTTCTTC. Translated: CASSEGARRYNEQFF.

The chain uses TRBV5-4 and TRBJ2-7, with 7 bases that match TRBD1. The length of the CDR3 is 15 residues. V lost 5 bases and J lost 2; bases outside the gene matches: 10. Per the germline V gene, CDR1 is SGHNT and CDR2 is YYREEE (reference sequence). CDR3: CASSPGQHVPYEQYF. The DNA of the CDR3 is TGTGCCAGCAGTCCGGGACAGCATGTTCCCTACGAGCAGTACTTC.

On this clonotype: Germline is not matched at one junction end, which may reflect a read error. This sequence joins TRBV5-1 and TRBJ1-4; D not certain. Germline V gene data show CDR1 as SGHRS and CDR2 as YFSETQ. This CDR3 region has 13 residues. CDR3 sequence: CTSSLGTNEKLFF. The CDR3, as DNA: TGCACCAGCAGCTTGGGGACTAATGAAAAACTGTTTTTT.

Regarding this clonotype: This may be a read error: a much more frequent sequence differs by one nucleotide. The V call is TRBV6-1, the J call TRBJ1-1, with D hard to call. Germline V gene sequence: CDR1 MNHNS, CDR2 SASEGT. This CDR3 is 15 amino acids long. The CDR3 region has the DNA TGTGCCAGCAATGCTTTTGACGGAGCGAGTACTGAAGCTTCCTTT. Encoded protein: CASNAFDGASTEASF.